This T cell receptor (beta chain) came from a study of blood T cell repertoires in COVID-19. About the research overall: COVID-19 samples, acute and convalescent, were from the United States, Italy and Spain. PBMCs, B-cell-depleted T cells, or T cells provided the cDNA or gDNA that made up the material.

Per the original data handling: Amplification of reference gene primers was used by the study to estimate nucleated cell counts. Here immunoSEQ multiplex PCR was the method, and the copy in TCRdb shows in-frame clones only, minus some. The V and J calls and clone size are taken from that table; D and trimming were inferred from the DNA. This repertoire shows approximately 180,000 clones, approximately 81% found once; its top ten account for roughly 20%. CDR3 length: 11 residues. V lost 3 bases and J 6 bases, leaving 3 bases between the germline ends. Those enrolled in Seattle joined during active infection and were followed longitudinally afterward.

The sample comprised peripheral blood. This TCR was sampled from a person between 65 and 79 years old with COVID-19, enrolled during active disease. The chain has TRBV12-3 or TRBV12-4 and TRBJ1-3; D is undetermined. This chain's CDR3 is CASSFINTIYF. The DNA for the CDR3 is TGTGCCAGCAGTTTTATAAACACCATATATTTT.